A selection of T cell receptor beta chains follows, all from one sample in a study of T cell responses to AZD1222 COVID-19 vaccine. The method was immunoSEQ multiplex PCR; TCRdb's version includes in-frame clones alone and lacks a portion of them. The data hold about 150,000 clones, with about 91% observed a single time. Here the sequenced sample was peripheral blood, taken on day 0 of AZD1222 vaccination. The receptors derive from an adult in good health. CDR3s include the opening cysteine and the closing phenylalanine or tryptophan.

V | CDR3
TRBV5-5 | CASSLELGKGGELFF
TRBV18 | CASSPDFGRGPYEQYF
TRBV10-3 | CAIGTGNTEAFF
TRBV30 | CAWTGQGTKRSPLHF
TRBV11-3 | CASSQGQDNTEAFF
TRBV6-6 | CASTYPATYSPLHF
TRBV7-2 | CASSPTGHSGNTIYF
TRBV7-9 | CASSSLGLRGEQYF
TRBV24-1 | CATSDPLEQYF
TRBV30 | CAWSVGDEQYF
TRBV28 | CAAEGLANYGYTF
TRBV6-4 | CASRGQGVGGYTF
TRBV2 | CASTSWARTYGYTF
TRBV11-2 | CASSSLRGAVYGYTF
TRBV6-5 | CASSYGGQGTTLHF
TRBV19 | CASSIFSGGDEQFF
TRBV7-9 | CASSLVVTGTNTGELFF
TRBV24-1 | CATSDFRREHRMETQYF
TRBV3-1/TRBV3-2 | CASSSGNTIYF
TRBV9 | CASSARLAGFNEQFF
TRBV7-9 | CASSLEMGGDTIYF
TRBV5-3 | CARSPGWSGNTIYF
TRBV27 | CASSSLAGGNNEQFF
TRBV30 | CAWSVGSNQPQHF
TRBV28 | CASSGMGNTIYF
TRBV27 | CASSSNVNEQFF
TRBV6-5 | CASIGTGRYEQYF